The present T cell receptor beta chain was sequenced within a study of blood T cell repertoires in COVID-19. Overall study context: The samples span acute and convalescent COVID-19 from the United States, Italy and Spain. T cells, B-cell-depleted T cells, or PBMCs provided the cDNA or gDNA that served as material.

Germline loops: CDR1 SNHLY, CDR2 FYNNEI. The J segment lost 6 bases and the V segment lost 1 base, leaving 2 bases of the junction unmatched. The CDR3 spans 14 residues. As processed by the authors: From reference gene primer amplification, estimates of nucleated cell counts were derived. The method was immunoSEQ multiplex PCR; TCRdb's version includes in-frame clones alone and lacks a portion of them. V, J and clone size are taken as reported in that table, and D and trimming were inferred from the DNA itself. The table has approximately 260,000 clones, about 86% seen once. This chain connects TRBV2 to TRBJ2-2, with TRBD1 identical over 7 bases. The material sequenced was peripheral blood. This TCR was recovered from a young man with active or convalescent COVID-19. This CDR3 is CASSEEQGSGELFF. DNA of the CDR3: TGTGCCAGCAGTGAAGAACAGGGGTCCGGGGAGCTGTTTTTT.